The 5 T cell receptor beta chains below all came from one sample that was sequenced in a study of cytomegalovirus exposure and HLA in healthy donors (dated by TCRdb to 2016 to 2017). The library was made by the immunoSEQ multiplex PCR assay. For the multiplex PCR, a mixture combining 60 forward primers for TCR Vbeta segments and 13 reverse primers for TCR Jbeta segments was used. The table comes from immuneACCESS by way of TCRdb, which keeps in-frame sequences with V and J called. Part of the clones is missing from these tables; in studies checked, under half for an unresolved V gene and the rest for unknown reasons. In this sample the table shows 150,000 to 200,000 clones, almost 85% of which occur a single time. The top ten hold 2.3% of the sample. The sequenced sample consisted of PBMCs. The source of these receptors is a woman in her fifties or sixties in good health and CMV-seronegative.

The J gene is TRBJ2-1, the V gene TRBV6-1; 13 bases agree with TRBD2. Germline V CDR1 and CDR2: MNHNS, SASEGT. Trimming took 6 bases from V and 9 from J; bases not matched to a gene: 8. The CDR3 loop spans 15 amino acids. The CDR3, as DNA: TGTGCCAGCAGGCTGACCGGGACTAGCGGGACTGAGCAGTTCTTC. Translated, it gives CASRLTGTSGTEQFF.

J is TRBJ2-5 and V is TRBV27, with 7 bases identical to TRBD1. CDR1 and CDR2 (germline): MNHEY, SMNVEV (reference sequence). The CDR3 runs 14 residues. V lost 1 base to trimming and J lost 4 bases; unmatched junction nucleotides: 3. The CDR3 reads CASSLWAGGETQYF. In DNA, the CDR3 is TGTGCCAGCAGTTTATGGGCAGGGGGAGAGACCCAGTACTTC.

V gene TRBV18 combines with J gene TRBJ1-1; D not certain. This CDR3 is built from 14 residues. The V gene's germline CDR1 is KGHSH and CDR2 LQKENI. The V end lost 3 bases, the J end lost 4 bases, and 12 bases lay between the germline ends. The CDR3 loop is CASSPYEGVTEAFF. The DNA of the CDR3 is TGTGCCAGCTCACCTTACGAGGGAGTCACTGAAGCTTTCTTT.

This clone was picked up one time. This sequence joins TRBV11-2 and TRBJ1-5, with D possibly TRBD1 on 6 matching bases. Between the trimmed V and J ends, which lost 0 bases and 2 bases, there was a span of 8 bases. The germline V gene encodes CDR1 SGHAT and CDR2 FQNNGV. The CDR3 is 15 residues long. The CDR3 spells CASSLEGAGNQPQHF. Written as DNA, the CDR3 is TGTGCCAGCAGCTTAGAGGGGGCGGGCAATCAGCCCCAGCATTTT.

The chain recombines TRBV7-2 with TRBJ2-7; D is perhaps TRBD1 (5 bases). The germline gives CDR1 SGHTA, CDR2 FQGNSA. The V and J ends lost 5 bases and 4 bases respectively, with 12 bases between them. CDR3 length: 13 residues. The CDR3 sequence: CASSPRTQYEQYF. The DNA of the CDR3 is TGTGCCAGCAGCCCTAGGACACAATACGAGCAGTACTTC.